This T cell receptor (beta chain) appears in the sequencing data of a study of blood T cell repertoires in COVID-19. About the study: Sites across the United States, Italy and Spain contributed samples from acute and convalescent COVID-19. The cDNA or gDNA used as material had been derived from T cells, B-cell-depleted T cells, or PBMCs.

In the original analysis: Estimation of nucleated cell counts was performed using reference gene primer amplification. Profiling relied on immunoSEQ multiplex PCR, and the TCRdb table lists in-frame clones only, not all of them. The V and J calls and clone size are taken from that table; D and trimming were inferred from the DNA. The profile shows 120,000 or so clones, roughly 89% of them singletons. The sequencing input was peripheral blood. The clonotype comes from a man aged 40-50 years with acute or convalescent COVID-19.

This chain's CDR3 is CASGQGYTDTQYF. In DNA form, the CDR3 reads TGCGCCAGCGGACAGGGCTACACAGATACGCAGTATTTT. The chain uses TRBV5-1 and TRBJ2-3; 8 bases fit TRBD1. From germline, CDR1 is SGHRS and CDR2 YFSETQ. V was clipped by 7 bases and J by 2 bases; unmatched bases: 3. This CDR3 contains 13 residues.